The 3 T cell receptor beta chains listed next were all sequenced from one sample in a study of cytomegalovirus exposure and HLA in healthy donors. Vbeta (60) and Jbeta (13) primers were used in the PCR. Sequencing was performed with immunoSEQ multiplex PCR; in TCRdb, only in-frame clones are kept and a portion is missing. This sample's clone table lists about 51,000 clones. Sequencing used PBMCs. The receptor set was obtained from a man between 35 and 55 years old in good health and CMV-seropositive.

J is TRBJ2-7 and V is TRBV7-2, with 8 bases fitting TRBD2. The J call could be wrong; TRBJ2-5 is a better fit for the DNA end. This CDR3 comprises 15 residues. From germline, CDR1 is SGHTA and CDR2 FQGNSA. The CDR3 here is CASSPHAGLEETQYF. The CDR3 region has the DNA TGTGCCAGCAGCCCACATGCGGGACTAGAAGAGACCCAGTACTTC.

The V and J genes are TRBV10-3 and TRBJ1-1; tentative D call: TRBD1 (6 bases). V gave up 6 bases and J gave up 0 bases, with 11 bases separating them. CDR3 length equals 14 residues. Germline assignment: CDR1 ENHRY and CDR2 SYGVKD. As DNA, the CDR3 is TGTGCCATCAGCAGGACAGTCATGAACACTGAAGCTTTCTTT. Encoded protein: CAISRTVMNTEAFF.

The chain links TRBV7-2 to TRBJ2-7; TRBD1 aligns across 8 bases. The CDR3 spans 16 residues. Germline V lookup: CDR1 SGHTA, CDR2 FQGNSA. Trimming cost V 2 bases and J 0 bases; bases outside gene matches: 6. CDR3 DNA: TGTGCCAGCAGCTTAATCGGGACAGGAAACTCCTACGAGCAGTACTTC. This gives the protein CASSLIGTGNSYEQYF. The variable domain in full, completed from reference TRBV7-2 and TRBJ2-7, reads GAGVSQSPSNKVTEKGKDVELRCDPISGHTALYWYRQSLGQGLEFLIYFQGNSAPDKSGLPSDRFSAERTGGSVSTLTIQRTQQEDSAVYLCASSLIGTGNSYEQYFGPGTRLTVT.